This T cell receptor beta chain is drawn from a study of blood T cells in healthy people across ages. Across the study: Per every two T cells, about one barcoded beta molecule was captured by template switching.

V was pared by 7 bases and J by 2 bases, with 13 bases of the junction left unmatched. Germline assignment: CDR1 DFQATT and CDR2 SNEGSKA (reference sequence). The CDR3 totals 15 residues. The authors ran a second PCR of about 6 to 11 cycles using a sample-barcoded 5' primer and a J-beta primer mix. TCRdb re-derived calls from the 5' RACE reads in MiXCR, one entry per CDR3 protein. Here the sample spans just over 1 million distinct CDR3 sequences, more than 35% being singletons. The sequenced sample consisted of blood. The chain has TRBV20-1 and TRBJ2-7; TRBD1 aligns across 8 bases. This receptor was obtained from a woman aged 55-69 years in good health. CDR3 sequence: CSVLNLQGDTYEQYF. The CDR3 region has the DNA TGCAGTGTCCTTAACTTACAGGGGGATACCTACGAGCAGTACTTC.